The text below deals with one T cell receptor beta chain. Antigen specificity is unknown. Investigators reverse transcribed all isolated RNA, so they sequenced expressed TCRB transcripts. Clones were read by immunoSEQ multiplex PCR, and TCRdb kept only the in-frame ones, dropping some. Among 300,000 to 350,000 clones listed, about 13% were seen once. This specimen belongs to a study of beta chain features in type 1 diabetes. General study findings and limits: Patients with Type 1 diabetes showed moderately but significantly shorter TCRB CDR3s in all four CD4+ subsets.

The V segment lost 2 bases and the J segment 6 bases; nucleotides outside the gene matches: 9. The CDR3 sequence is 17 residues long. Looked up from germline, CDR1 is SNHLY and CDR2 is FYNNEI. V usage is TRBV2 and J usage is TRBJ2-2; TRBD2 aligns across 10 bases. The receptor's source is a woman under 30 with type 1 diabetes. Material: naive CD4+ T cells from blood. The CDR3 bases are TGTGCCAGCAGTGAAACGCCCCTAGCGGGAGTAGCCGGGGAGCTGTTTTTT. It specifies CASSETPLAGVAGELFF. Variable domain in full (rest from reference TRBV2 and TRBJ2-2): EPEVTQTPSHQVTQMGQEVILRCVPISNHLYFYWYRQILGQKVEFLVSFYNNEISEKSEIFDDQFSVERPDGSNFTLKIRSTKLEDSAMYFCASSETPLAGVAGELFFGEGSRLTVL.